A single sample gave rise to the 27 T cell receptor beta chains below, sequenced in a study of T cells in Graves' hyperthyroidism and ophthalmopathy. The CDR3 regions of TCR beta were amplified from RNA transcripts. HTBI primers drove first-round RT-PCR of the TCR CDR3. TCRdb re-called the multiplex PCR reads with MiXCR, one entry per CDR3 protein. The sample contains about 570,000 distinct CDR3 sequences, 14% of which appear only once. Sequencing was performed on blood. Source of these receptors: a woman aged 40 to 50 with Graves' hyperthyroidism.

There are many counts of this clonotype. This sequence joins TRBV18 and TRBJ1-1, with D unclear. Germline assignment: CDR1 KGHSH and CDR2 LQKENI. Deletions cut 1 base from V and 6 bases from J, with 9 bases between. The CDR3 length is 13 residues. The CDR3 sequence: CASSPQGNAEAFF. DNA for the CDR3: TGTGCCAGCTCACCACAAGGAAACGCTGAAGCTTTCTTT.

There are many counts of this clonotype. The chain couples TRBV14 to TRBJ2-7; 7 bases line up with TRBD2. The V segment lost 5 bases and the J segment 4 bases; nucleotides outside the gene matches: 8. The CDR3 runs to 14 residues. Germline lookup yields CDR1 SGHDN and CDR2 FVKESK. This chain's CDR3 is CASSELTAGYEQYF. The CDR3 DNA reads TGTGCCAGCAGCGAGTTGACAGCGGGGTACGAGCAGTACTTC.

This clonotype has a count of ten or more. The gene calls are TRBV27 and TRBJ1-6; 8 bases match TRBD1. With 5 bases clipped from V and 4 bases from J, the junction kept 4 bases outside the gene matches. This CDR3 is 15 amino acids long. Germline CDR1 and CDR2: MNHEY and SMNVEV (reference sequence). CDR3: CASSHRTGYNSPLHF. Here the CDR3 DNA reads TGTGCCAGCAGTCACCGGACAGGGTATAATTCACCCCTCCACTTT.

This clonotype was seen many times. The chain combines TRBV18 with TRBJ2-3; no clear D gene. V was trimmed by 1 base and J by 0 bases, leaving 11 bases between them. In germline, CDR1 is KGHSH, CDR2 LQKENI. The CDR3 totals 16 residues. Written as DNA, the CDR3 is TGTGCCAGCTCACCACTTCTATCAGATAGCACAGATACGCAGTATTTT. This codes for CASSPLLSDSTDTQYF.

At least ten counts were recorded for this clonotype. J is TRBJ1-2 and V is TRBV5-6; D perhaps matches TRBD1 (5 bases). This CDR3 has 13 amino acids. V shed 2 bases and J shed 7 bases, with 12 bases lying between them. Germline CDR1 is SGHDT and CDR2 is YYEEEE. In DNA, the CDR3 is TGTGCCAGCAGCTTCGGGGGGAGTGGTGGCTACACCTTC. It specifies CASSFGGSGGYTF.

This clonotype was recorded many times. The gene calls are TRBV5-1 and TRBJ2-6, with D perhaps TRBD1 (6 bases). The CDR3 extends over 15 amino acids. V was clipped by 8 bases and J by 1 base, with 13 bases between them. CDR1 is SGHRS and CDR2 is YFSETQ in the germline V gene. CDR3 sequence: CASRNRESGANVLTF. The CDR3 DNA reads as TGCGCCAGTCGGAACAGGGAGTCTGGGGCCAACGTCCTGACTTTC.

The sample holds many counts of this clonotype. The chain links TRBV11-2 to TRBJ1-1, with 9 positions matching TRBD1. Germline-derived CDR1 and CDR2 are SGHAT and FQNNGV. The CDR3 has 15 residues. The trim removed 5 bases at V and 4 bases at J, leaving 8 bases unmatched. CDR3 DNA sequence: TGTGCCAGCAGCAGGGGACAGGGTCGTGGCACTGAAGCTTTCTTT. It encodes CASSRGQGRGTEAFF.

This clonotype was observed many times. This chain joins TRBV3-1 and TRBJ2-2; 7 nucleotides align to TRBD2. V lost 10 bases, J lost 4 bases, and 15 bases stayed unmatched. Germline CDR1 is LGHDT and CDR2 is YNNKEL (reference sequence). The CDR3 runs to 16 residues. CDR3 coding DNA: TGTGCCACAGCAGCTCCGGGGGGAGACGTCACCGGGGAGCTGTTTTTT. Translated: CATAAPGGDVTGELFF.

The table lists this clonotype with many counts. The chain links TRBV12-3 or TRBV12-4 to TRBJ1-5, with TRBD1 as a possible D gene (6 bases). The CDR3 is 13 residues long. Trimming left V 8 bases short and J 3 bases short, with 11 bases between. The CDR3 here is CASFGGYNQPQHF. The CDR3 coding sequence is TGTGCCAGCTTCGGGGGCTACAATCAGCCCCAGCATTTT.

This clonotype was observed at least ten times. This chain uses TRBV20-1 with TRBJ1-2; no firm D call. Trimming pared 3 bases from V and 7 bases from J, leaving 6 bases between. Per germline, CDR1 DFQATT and CDR2 SNEGSKA (reference sequence). This CDR3 comprises 10 residues. CDR3 coding DNA: TGCAGTGCTAGTTTCGGTGGCTACACCTTC. This encodes CSASFGGYTF.

This clonotype came up many times. The chain links TRBV28 to TRBJ1-5; a weak D match, TRBD1 (5 bases). V gave up 7 bases and J gave up 4 bases, with 14 bases separating them. From germline, CDR1 is MDHEN and CDR2 SYDVKM. CDR3 length: 14 amino acids. The CDR3 loop reads CASTPGWGNQPQHF. The DNA of the CDR3 is TGTGCCAGCACCCCCGGGTGGGGGAATCAGCCCCAGCATTTT.

The rearrangement uses TRBV16 and TRBJ2-1, with D uncertain. The germline V and J ends were trimmed by 1 base and 8 bases, with 12 bases remaining between them. Germline V CDR1 and CDR2: KGHSY, FQNENV. The CDR3 contains 14 residues. The CDR3 sequence is CASSQLRASDEQFF. The CDR3 coding sequence is TGTGCCAGCAGCCAATTAAGGGCGAGCGATGAGCAGTTCTTC.

This clonotype showed up many times. The rearrangement joins TRBV20-1 to TRBJ2-7, with D perhaps TRBD1 or TRBD2 (5 bases each). The V end was cut by 7 bases, the J end by 6 bases, with 22 bases between. CDR3 length equals 14 residues. Germline V gives CDR1 DFQATT, CDR2 SNEGSKA (reference sequence). The CDR3 coding sequence is TGCAGTGGCCAACGGGGCACGCGAGGAGGCGAGCAGTACTTC. Amino acid sequence: CSGQRGTRGGEQYF.

This clonotype was seen many times. The chain combines TRBV5-1 with TRBJ2-2; 7 bases fit TRBD1. CDR3 length: 14 residues. Germline V gene data show CDR1 as SGHRS and CDR2 as YFSETQ. Unmatched junction bases numbered 4, after V lost 4 bases and J lost 4 bases. CDR3 sequence (DNA): TGCGCCAGCAGCACAGACAGGGCCACCGGGGAGCTGTTTTTT. It codes for CASSTDRATGELFF.

This clonotype was observed a few times. The CDR3, as DNA: TGTGCCAGCAGTTTTATTGGCGGCGGGGAGCTGTTTTTT. Its translation: CASSFIGGGELFF. This chain links TRBV28 with TRBJ2-2; D unresolved. V was pared by 3 bases and J by 7 bases, with 9 bases between. Per germline, CDR1 MDHEN and CDR2 SYDVKM. This CDR3 comprises 13 residues.

The rearrangement joins TRBV9 to TRBJ2-5, with D hard to call. The CDR3 is made up of 15 amino acids. V dropped 0 bases and J dropped 0 bases, with 9 bases sitting between them. From germline, CDR1 is SGDLS and CDR2 YYNGEE. The CDR3 loop reads CASSVAAENQETQYF. DNA for the CDR3: TGTGCCAGCAGCGTAGCCGCGGAGAACCAAGAGACCCAGTACTTC.

This clonotype has a handful of counts. V usage is TRBV28 and J usage is TRBJ2-2; D possibly corresponds to TRBD1 (6 bases). CDR1 is MDHEN, CDR2 SYDVKM, per germline. The CDR3 runs 14 residues. Trimming pared 5 bases from V and 5 bases from J, leaving 12 bases between. Here the CDR3 reads CASSASGHTGELFF. CDR3 bases: TGTGCCAGCAGTGCCTCGGGACATACCGGGGAGCTGTTTTTT.

In this sample, this clonotype turned up many times. The genes are TRBV29-1 and TRBJ1-1, with D possibly matching TRBD1 (6 bases). The V gene lost 0 bases and the J gene lost 0 bases, with 29 bases spanning the gap. The CDR3 extends over 21 amino acids. From germline, CDR1 is SQVTM and CDR2 ANQGSEA. The CDR3 sequence is CSVEDLTLRGSKSPMNTEAFF. The CDR3 coding sequence is TGCAGCGTTGAAGATCTTACTCTCAGGGGTTCCAAATCACCGATGAACACTGAAGCTTTCTTT.

The chain joins TRBV7-2 to TRBJ2-3; 9 bases agree with TRBD2. CDR1 is SGHTA and CDR2 is FQGNSA in the germline V gene. This CDR3 spans 18 amino acids. The V and J ends lost 4 bases and 0 bases, in that order; junction bases with no gene match: 11. DNA of the CDR3: TGTGCCAGCAGCTCCCCCGGGCTAGCGGGACCTAGCACAGATACGCAGTATTTT. Protein: CASSSPGLAGPSTDTQYF.

The rearrangement joins TRBV19 to TRBJ1-1, with 8 positions matching TRBD1. This CDR3 contains 14 residues. The germline gives CDR1 LNHDA, CDR2 SQIVND (reference sequence). Losses at the gene ends were 7 bases for V and 1 base for J; bases not matched to a gene: 5. CDR3 sequence reads: CASTSGTGNTEAFF. In DNA, the CDR3 is TGTGCCAGTACTTCCGGGACAGGGAACACTGAAGCTTTCTTT.

This clonotype was detected a few times. The chain combines TRBV19 with TRBJ2-1, with 7 bases fitting TRBD2. The germline V gene has CDR1 LNHDA and CDR2 SQIVND (reference sequence). This CDR3 is built from 17 residues. V was clipped by 0 bases and J by 3 bases; unmatched bases: 8. The CDR3 nucleotides read TGTGCCAGTAGTATAGATTTCGGAGTAGCGGGCTACAATGAGCAGTTCTTC. Its translation: CASSIDFGVAGYNEQFF.

This clonotype has ten or more counts. At one end the junction does not follow the germline gene, possibly because of a read error. V is TRBV27 and J is TRBJ2-7; no definite D call. The CDR3 length is 14 residues. The germline V gene encodes CDR1 MNHEY and CDR2 SMNVEV (reference sequence). Here the CDR3 DNA reads TGTGCCAGCAGTTTTCGTCGAAAGTCCTCCGAGCAGTACTTC. It specifies CASSFRRKSSEQYF.

This clonotype was picked up many times. The CDR3 reads CASSESEGQVSGYTF. The CDR3 coding sequence is TGTGCCAGCAGTGAGTCTGAGGGGCAGGTCTCTGGCTACACCTTC. The V and J genes are TRBV2 and TRBJ1-2; possible D gene TRBD1, 5 bases. Per germline, CDR1 SNHLY and CDR2 FYNNEI. V was trimmed by 3 bases and J by 7 bases, leaving 18 bases between them. This CDR3 spans 15 amino acids.

This clonotype occurred a few times. The rearrangement links TRBV6-1 to TRBJ2-2; D unresolved. V was trimmed by 1 base and J by 6 bases, leaving 6 bases between them. The germline gives CDR1 MNHNS, CDR2 SASEGT. The CDR3 length is 13 residues. DNA for the CDR3: TGTGCCAGCAGTGAAGTGCTGGCCGGGGAGCTGTTTTTT. Translating it yields CASSEVLAGELFF.

Remarks on this clonotype: This may be a read error, as it is one base from a much larger clone. The chain combines TRBV12-3 or TRBV12-4 with TRBJ2-1; 7 nucleotides line up with TRBD1. The ends lost 5 bases at V and 7 bases at J; junction bases unmatched: 5. The CDR3 is 13 amino acids. DNA for the CDR3: TGTGCCAGCAGTCACGGGACAGTAAATGAGCAGTTCTTC. This codes for CASSHGTVNEQFF.

Ten or more counts support this clonotype. The chain couples TRBV2 to TRBJ2-1, with 7 bases identical to TRBD2. The germline V gene has CDR1 SNHLY and CDR2 FYNNEI. V lost 3 bases and J lost 2; bases outside the gene matches: 1. This CDR3 is built from 14 residues. CDR3 amino acids: CASSERETYNEQFF. The CDR3 nucleotides read TGTGCCAGCAGTGAGCGGGAGACCTACAATGAGCAGTTCTTC.

This clonotype was recorded at least ten times. The genes are TRBV30 and TRBJ2-3; D is ambiguous. The V gene lost 0 bases and the J gene lost 2 bases, with 6 bases spanning the gap. CDR3 length equals 13 residues. The germline V gene encodes CDR1 GTSNPN and CDR2 SVGIG (reference sequence). CDR3 region: CAWSVSHTDTQYF. The CDR3 nucleotides read TGTGCCTGGAGTGTATCCCACACAGATACGCAGTATTTT.